This T cell receptor beta chain was captured by sequencing in a study of cytomegalovirus exposure and HLA in healthy donors. V was pared by 0 bases and J by 6 bases, with 5 bases of the junction left unmatched. CDR3 length: 14 amino acids. CDR1 and CDR2 (germline): SGDLS, YYNGEE. The PCR employed 60 Vbeta primers together with 13 Jbeta primers. The table came from immunoSEQ multiplex PCR; TCRdb's copy has only in-frame clones and leaves some out. In the table there are about 150,000 clones, about 70% of which are singletons. This clonotype originated in a man aged 60 to 75 in good health and CMV-seronegative. The sample consisted of PBMCs. The chain joins TRBV9 to TRBJ1-2; 7 bases map to TRBD1. The CDR3 protein is CASSVATGLNGYTF. Here the CDR3 DNA reads TGTGCCAGCAGCGTAGCGACAGGGTTGAATGGCTACACCTTC.